This T cell receptor beta chain was sequenced in a study of human T cells and chemical hapten exposure. The library tagged each cDNA molecule with unique molecular identifiers. TCRdb re-called the RACE reads through MiXCR, storing one row per CDR3 protein. The sample comprises 85,000 to 120,000 distinct CDR3 sequences, roughly 12% of which are singletons, and 1.6% rests with the top ten. Time point noted: pre-sensitization, week 0. Treatment denoted: therapeutic diphenylcyclopropenone sensitization with weekly scalp DPC. The donor pool consisted of alopecia patients aged 18 to 70 years, considered suitable for DPC. This clonotype was counted at least ten times. Its target is not known. Study outcomes and limitations: While controls formed fewer of them, expanded TCRs formed significantly more large CDR3 similarity clusters. The study found that PT1 expanded TCR counts correlated positively with patch test score.

Sequenced here: whole blood, sampled in connection with sensitization to the hapten diphenylcyclopropenone (DPC). The clonotype originates from a woman aged 45-60 years with alopecia areata. Some clones in this sample may be carry-over from other donors' samples.

The CDR3 DNA is TGTGCCAGCTCACCGGGGACTAGCGGCCAAGAGACCCAGTACTTC. This codes for CASSPGTSGQETQYF. The V call is TRBV18, the J call TRBJ2-5; 11 nucleotides align to TRBD2. V shed 3 bases, J shed 1 base, and the junction held 1 base outside the gene matches. The V gene's germline CDR1 is KGHSH and CDR2 LQKENI. This CDR3 comprises 15 residues.